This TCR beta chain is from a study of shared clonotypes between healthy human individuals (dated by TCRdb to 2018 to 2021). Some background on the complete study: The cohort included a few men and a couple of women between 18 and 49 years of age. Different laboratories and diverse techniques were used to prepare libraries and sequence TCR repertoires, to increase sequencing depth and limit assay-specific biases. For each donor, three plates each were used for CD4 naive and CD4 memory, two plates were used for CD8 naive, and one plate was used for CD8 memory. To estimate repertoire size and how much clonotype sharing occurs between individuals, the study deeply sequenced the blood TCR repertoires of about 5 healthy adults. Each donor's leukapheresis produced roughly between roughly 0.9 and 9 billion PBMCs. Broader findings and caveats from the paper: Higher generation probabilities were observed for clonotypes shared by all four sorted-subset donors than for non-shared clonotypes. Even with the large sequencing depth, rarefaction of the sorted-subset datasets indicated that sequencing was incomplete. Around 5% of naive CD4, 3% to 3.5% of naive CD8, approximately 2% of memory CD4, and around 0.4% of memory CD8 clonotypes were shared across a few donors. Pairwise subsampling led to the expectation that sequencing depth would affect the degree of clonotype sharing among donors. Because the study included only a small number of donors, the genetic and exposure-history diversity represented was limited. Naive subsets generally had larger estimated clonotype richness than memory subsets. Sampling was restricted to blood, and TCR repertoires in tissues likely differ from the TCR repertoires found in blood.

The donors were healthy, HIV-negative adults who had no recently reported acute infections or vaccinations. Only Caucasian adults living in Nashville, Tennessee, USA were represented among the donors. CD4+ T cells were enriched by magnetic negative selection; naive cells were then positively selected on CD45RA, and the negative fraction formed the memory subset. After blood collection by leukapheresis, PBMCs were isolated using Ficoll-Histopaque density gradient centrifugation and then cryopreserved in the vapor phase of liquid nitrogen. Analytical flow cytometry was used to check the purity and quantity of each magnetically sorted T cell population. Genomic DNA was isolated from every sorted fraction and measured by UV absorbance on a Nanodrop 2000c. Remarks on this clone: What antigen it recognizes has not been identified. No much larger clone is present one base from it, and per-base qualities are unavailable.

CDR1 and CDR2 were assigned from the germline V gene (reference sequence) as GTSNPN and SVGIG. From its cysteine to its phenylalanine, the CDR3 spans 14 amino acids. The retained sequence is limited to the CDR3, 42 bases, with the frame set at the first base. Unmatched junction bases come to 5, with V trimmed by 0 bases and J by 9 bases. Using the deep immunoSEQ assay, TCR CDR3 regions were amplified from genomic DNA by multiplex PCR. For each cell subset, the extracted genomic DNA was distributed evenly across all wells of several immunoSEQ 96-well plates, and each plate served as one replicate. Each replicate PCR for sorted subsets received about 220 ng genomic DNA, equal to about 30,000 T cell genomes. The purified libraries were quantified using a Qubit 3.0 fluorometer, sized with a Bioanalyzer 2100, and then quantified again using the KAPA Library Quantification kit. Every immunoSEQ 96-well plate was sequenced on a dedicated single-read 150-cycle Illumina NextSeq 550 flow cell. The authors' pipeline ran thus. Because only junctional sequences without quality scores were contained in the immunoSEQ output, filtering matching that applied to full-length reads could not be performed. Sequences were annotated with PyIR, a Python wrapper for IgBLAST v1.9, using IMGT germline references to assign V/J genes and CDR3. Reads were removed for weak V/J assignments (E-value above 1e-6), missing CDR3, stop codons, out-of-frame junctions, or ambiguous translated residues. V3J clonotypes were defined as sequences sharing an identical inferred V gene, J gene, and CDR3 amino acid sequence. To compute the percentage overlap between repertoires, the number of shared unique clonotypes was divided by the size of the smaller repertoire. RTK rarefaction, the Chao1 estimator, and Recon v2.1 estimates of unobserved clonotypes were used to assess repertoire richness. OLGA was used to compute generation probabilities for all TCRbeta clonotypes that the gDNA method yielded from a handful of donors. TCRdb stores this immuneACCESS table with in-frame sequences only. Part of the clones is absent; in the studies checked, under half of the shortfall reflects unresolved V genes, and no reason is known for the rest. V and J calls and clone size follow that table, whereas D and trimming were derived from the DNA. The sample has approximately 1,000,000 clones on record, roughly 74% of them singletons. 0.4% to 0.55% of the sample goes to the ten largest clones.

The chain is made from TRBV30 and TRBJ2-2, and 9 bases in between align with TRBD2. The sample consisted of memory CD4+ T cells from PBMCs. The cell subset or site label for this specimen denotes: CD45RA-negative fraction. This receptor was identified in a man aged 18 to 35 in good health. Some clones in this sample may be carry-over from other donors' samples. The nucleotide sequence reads TGTGCCTGGAGTGTGGTAGCGGGAGTACGGGAGCTGTTTTTT. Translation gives CAWSVVAGVRELFF. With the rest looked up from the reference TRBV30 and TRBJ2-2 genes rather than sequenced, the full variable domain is SQTIHQWPATLVQPVGSPLSLECTVEGTSNPNLYWYRQAAGRGLQLLFYSVGIGQISSEVPQNLSASRPQDRQFILSSKKLLLSDSGFYLCAWSVVAGVRELFFGEGSRLTVL.